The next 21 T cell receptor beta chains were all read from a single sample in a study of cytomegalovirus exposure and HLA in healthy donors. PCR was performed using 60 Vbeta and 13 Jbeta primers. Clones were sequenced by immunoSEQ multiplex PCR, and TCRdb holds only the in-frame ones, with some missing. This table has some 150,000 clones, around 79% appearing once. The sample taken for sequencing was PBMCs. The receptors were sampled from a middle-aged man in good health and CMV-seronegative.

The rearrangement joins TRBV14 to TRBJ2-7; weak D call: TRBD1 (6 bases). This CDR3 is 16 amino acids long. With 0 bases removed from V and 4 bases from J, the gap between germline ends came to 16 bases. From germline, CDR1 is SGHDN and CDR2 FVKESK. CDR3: CASSQDLWAGEYEQYF. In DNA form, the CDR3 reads TGTGCCAGCAGCCAAGATCTTTGGGCAGGGGAGTACGAGCAGTACTTC.

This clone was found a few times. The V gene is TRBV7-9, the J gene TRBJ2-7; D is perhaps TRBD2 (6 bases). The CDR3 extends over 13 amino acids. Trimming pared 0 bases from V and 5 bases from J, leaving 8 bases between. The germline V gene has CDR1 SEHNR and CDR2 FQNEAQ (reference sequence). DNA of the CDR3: TGTGCCAGCAGCTTAGCGGGGGGTCACGAGCAGTACTTC. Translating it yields CASSLAGGHEQYF. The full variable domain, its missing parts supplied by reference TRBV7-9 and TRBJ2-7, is DTGVSQNPRHKITKRGQNVTFRCDPISEHNRLYWYRQTLGQGPEFLTYFQNEAQLEKSRLLSDRFSAERPKGSFSTLEIQRTEQGDSAMYLCASSLAGGHEQYFGPGTRLTVT.

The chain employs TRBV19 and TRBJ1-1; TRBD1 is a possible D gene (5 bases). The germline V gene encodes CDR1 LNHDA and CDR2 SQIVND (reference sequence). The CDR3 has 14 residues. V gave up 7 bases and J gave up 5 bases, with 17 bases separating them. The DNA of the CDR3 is TGTGCCAGTAAAGACAGTCGGGGGAGGACTGAAGCTTTCTTT. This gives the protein CASKDSRGRTEAFF.

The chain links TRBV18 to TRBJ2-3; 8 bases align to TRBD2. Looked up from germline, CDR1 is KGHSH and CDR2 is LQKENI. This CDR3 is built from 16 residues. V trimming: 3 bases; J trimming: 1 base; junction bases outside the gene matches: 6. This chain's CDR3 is CASSPSKAGGTDTQYF. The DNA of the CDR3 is TGTGCCAGCTCACCGTCCAAAGCGGGGGGCACAGATACGCAGTATTTT.

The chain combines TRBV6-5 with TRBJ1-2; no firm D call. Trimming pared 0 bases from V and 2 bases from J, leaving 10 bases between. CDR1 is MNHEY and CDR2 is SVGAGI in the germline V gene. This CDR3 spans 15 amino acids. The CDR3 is CASSYSRAVNYGYTF. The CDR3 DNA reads TGTGCCAGCAGTTACTCGAGGGCGGTGAACTATGGCTACACCTTC.

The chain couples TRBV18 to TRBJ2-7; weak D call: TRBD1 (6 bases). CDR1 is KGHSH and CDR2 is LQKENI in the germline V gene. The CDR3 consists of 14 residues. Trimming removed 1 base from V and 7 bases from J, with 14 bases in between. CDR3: CASSPLQGRREQYF. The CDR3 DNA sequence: TGTGCCAGCTCACCACTACAGGGTAGGAGGGAGCAGTACTTC.

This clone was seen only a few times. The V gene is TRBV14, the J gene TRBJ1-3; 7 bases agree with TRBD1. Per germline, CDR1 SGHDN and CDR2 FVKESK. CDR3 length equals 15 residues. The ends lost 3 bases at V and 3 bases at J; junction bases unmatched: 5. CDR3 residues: CASSHHRGSGNTIYF. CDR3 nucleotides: TGTGCCAGCAGCCACCACAGGGGTAGTGGAAACACCATATATTTT.

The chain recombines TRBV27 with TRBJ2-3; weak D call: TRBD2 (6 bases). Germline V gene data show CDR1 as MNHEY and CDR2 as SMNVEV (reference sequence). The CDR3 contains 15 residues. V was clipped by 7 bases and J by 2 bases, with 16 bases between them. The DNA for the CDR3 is TGTGCCAGCACCGCGATGGGAGGCCCCACAGATACGCAGTATTTT. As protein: CASTAMGGPTDTQYF.

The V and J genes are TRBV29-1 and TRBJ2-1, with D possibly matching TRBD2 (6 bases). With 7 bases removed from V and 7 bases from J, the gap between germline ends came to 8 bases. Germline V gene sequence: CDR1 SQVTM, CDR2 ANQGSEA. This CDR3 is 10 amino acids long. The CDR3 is CSGGANEQFF. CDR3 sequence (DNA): TGCAGCGGCGGGGCTAATGAGCAGTTCTTC.

This chain's CDR3 is CASRVYRIGEQFF. Written as DNA, the CDR3 is TGTGCCAGCAGGGTTTACAGGATTGGGGAGCAGTTCTTC. V gene TRBV28 combines with J gene TRBJ2-1, with D perhaps matching TRBD1 (5 bases). V lost 6 bases and J lost 10, with 16 bases in between. This CDR3 is built from 13 residues. Per germline, CDR1 MDHEN and CDR2 SYDVKM.

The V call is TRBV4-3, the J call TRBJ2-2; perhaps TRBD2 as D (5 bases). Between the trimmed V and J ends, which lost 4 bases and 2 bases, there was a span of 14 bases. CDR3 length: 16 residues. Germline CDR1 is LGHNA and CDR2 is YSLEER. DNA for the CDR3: TGCGCCAGCAGCCCCCAAGCGGTCCCCAACACCGGGGAGCTGTTTTTT. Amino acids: CASSPQAVPNTGELFF.

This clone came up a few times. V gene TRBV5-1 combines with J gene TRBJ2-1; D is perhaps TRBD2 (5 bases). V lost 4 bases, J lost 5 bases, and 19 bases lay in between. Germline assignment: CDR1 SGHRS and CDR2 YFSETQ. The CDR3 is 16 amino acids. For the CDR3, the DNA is TGCGCCAGCAGCACCCTTAGCGACTCGGCGCACAATGAGCAGTTCTTC. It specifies CASSTLSDSAHNEQFF. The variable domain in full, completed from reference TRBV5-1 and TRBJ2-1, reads KAGVTQTPRYLIKTRGQQVTLSCSPISGHRSVSWYQQTPGQGLQFLFEYFSETQRNKGNFPGRFSGRQFSNSRSEMNVSTLELGDSALYLCASSTLSDSAHNEQFFGPGTRLTVL.

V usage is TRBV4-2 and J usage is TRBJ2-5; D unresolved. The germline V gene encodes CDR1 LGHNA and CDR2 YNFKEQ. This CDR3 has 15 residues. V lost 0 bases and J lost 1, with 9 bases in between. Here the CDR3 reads CASSQDYGSQETQYF. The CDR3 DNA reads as TGTGCCAGCAGCCAAGATTATGGCAGCCAAGAGACCCAGTACTTC.

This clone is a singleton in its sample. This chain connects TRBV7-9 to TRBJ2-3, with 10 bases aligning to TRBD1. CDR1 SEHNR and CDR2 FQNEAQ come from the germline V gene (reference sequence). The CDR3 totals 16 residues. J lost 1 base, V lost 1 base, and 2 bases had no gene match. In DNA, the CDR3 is TGTGCCAGCAGCTTAGTTGGACAGGGGGGCACAGATACGCAGTATTTT. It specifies CASSLVGQGGTDTQYF.

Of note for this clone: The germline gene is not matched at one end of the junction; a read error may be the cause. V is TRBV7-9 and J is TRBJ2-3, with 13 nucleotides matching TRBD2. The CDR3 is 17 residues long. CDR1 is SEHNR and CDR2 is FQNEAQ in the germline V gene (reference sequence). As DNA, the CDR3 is TGTTCCAGCAGCCGGACTAGCGGGAGTAGTGCCACAGATACGCAGTATTTT. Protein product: CSSSRTSGSSATDTQYF.

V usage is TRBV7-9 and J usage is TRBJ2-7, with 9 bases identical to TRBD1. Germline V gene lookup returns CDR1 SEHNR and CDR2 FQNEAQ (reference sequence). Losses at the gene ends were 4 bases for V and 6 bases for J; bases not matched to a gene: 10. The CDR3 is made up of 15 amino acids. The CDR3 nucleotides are TGTGCCAGCAGCTACAGTGGGACAGGGAGTGCCGAGCAGTACTTC. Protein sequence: CASSYSGTGSAEQYF. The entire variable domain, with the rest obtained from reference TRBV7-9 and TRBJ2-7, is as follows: DTGVSQNPRHKITKRGQNVTFRCDPISEHNRLYWYRQTLGQGPEFLTYFQNEAQLEKSRLLSDRFSAERPKGSFSTLEIQRTEQGDSAMYLCASSYSGTGSAEQYFGPGTRLTVT.

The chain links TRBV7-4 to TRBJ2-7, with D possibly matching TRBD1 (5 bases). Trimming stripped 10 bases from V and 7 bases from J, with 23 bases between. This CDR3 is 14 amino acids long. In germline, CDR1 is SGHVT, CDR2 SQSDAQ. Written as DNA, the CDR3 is TGTGCCATACCAGGACGGACATGCTTAAGGGAGCAGTACTTC. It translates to CAIPGRTCLREQYF.

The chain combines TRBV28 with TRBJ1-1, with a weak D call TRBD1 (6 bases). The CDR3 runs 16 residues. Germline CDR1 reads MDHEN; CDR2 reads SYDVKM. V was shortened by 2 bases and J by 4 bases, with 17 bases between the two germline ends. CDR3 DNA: TGTGCCAGCAGTTTAAAACAGGGAGGGAGGGGCACTGAAGCTTTCTTT. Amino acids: CASSLKQGGRGTEAFF.

Here the CDR3 reads CASAHGWGGPDTQYF. The CDR3 region has the DNA TGTGCCAGCGCTCATGGCTGGGGGGGCCCAGATACGCAGTATTTT. The J gene is TRBJ2-3, the V gene TRBV6-6; a weak D match, TRBD2 (7 bases). Deletions cut 8 bases from V and 4 bases from J, with 19 bases between. Germline-derived CDR1 and CDR2 are MNHNY and SVGAGI (reference sequence). The CDR3 is 15 residues long.

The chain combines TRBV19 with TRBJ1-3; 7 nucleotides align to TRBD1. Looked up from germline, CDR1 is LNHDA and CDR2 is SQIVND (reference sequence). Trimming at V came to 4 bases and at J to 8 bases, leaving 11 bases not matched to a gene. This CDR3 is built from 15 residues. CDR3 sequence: CASSTTGHPGDTIYF. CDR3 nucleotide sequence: TGTGCCAGTAGTACGACAGGGCATCCGGGGGACACCATATATTTT. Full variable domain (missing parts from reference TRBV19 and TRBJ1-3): DGGITQSPKYLFRKEGQNVTLSCEQNLNHDAMYWYRQDPGQGLRLIYYSQIVNDFQKGDIAEGYSVSREKKESFPLTVTSAQKNPTAFYLCASSTTGHPGDTIYFGEGSWLTVV.

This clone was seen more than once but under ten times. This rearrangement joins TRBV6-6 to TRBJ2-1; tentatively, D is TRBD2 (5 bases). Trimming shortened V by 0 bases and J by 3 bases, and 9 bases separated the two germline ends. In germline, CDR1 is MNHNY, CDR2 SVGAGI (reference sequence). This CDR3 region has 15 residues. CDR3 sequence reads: CASSYSPGLYNEQFF. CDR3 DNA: TGTGCCAGCAGTTACTCTCCTGGACTCTACAATGAGCAGTTCTTC.